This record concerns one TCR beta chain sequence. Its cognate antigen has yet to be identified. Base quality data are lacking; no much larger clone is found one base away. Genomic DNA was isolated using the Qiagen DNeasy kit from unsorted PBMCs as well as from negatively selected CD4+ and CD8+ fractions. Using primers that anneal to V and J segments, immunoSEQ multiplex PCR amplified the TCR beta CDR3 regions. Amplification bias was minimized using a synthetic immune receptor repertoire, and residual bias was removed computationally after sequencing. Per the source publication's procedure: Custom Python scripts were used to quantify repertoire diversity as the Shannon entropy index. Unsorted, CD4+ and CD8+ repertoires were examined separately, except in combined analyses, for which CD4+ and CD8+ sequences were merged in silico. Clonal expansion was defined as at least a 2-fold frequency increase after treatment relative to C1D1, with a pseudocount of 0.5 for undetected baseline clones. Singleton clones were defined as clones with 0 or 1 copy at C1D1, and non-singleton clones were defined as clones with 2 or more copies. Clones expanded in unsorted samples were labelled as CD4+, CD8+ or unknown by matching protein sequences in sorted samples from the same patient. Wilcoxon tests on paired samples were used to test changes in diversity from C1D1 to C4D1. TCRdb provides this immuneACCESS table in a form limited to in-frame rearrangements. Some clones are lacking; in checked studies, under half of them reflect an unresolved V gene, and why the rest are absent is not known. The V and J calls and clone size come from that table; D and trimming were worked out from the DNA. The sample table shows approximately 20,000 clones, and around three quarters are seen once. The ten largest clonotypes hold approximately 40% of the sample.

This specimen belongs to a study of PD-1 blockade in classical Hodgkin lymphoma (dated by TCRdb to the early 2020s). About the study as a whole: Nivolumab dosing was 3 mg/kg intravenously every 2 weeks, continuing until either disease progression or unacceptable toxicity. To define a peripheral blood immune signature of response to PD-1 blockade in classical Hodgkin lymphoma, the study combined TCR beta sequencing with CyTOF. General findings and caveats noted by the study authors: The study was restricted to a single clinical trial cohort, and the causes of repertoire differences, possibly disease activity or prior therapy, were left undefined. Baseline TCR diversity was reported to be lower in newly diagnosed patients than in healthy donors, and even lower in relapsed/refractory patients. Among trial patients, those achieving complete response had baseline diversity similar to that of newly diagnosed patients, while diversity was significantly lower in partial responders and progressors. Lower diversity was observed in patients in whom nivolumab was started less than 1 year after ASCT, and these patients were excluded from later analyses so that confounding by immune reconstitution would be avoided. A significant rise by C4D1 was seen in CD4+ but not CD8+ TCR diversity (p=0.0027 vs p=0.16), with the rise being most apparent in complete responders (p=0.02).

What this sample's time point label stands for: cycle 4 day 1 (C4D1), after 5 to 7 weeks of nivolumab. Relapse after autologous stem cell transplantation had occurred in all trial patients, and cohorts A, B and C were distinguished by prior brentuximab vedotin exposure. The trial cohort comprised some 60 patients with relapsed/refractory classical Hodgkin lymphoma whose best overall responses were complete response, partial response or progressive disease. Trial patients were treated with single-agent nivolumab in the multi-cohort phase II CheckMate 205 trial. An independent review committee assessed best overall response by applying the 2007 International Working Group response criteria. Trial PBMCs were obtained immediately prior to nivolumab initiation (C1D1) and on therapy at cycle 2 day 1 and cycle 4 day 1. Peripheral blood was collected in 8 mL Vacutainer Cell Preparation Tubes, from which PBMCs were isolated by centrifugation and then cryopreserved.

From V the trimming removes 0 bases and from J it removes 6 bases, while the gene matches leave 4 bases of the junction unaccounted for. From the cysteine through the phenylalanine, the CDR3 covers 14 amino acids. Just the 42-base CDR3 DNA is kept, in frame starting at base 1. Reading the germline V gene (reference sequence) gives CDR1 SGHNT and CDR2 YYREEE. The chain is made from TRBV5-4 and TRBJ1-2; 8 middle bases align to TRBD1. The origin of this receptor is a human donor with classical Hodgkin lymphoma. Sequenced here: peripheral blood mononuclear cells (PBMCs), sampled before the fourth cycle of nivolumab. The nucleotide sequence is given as TGTGCCAGCAGCTTGGCCCCGACAGGGGATGGCTACACCTTC. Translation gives CASSLAPTGDGYTF.